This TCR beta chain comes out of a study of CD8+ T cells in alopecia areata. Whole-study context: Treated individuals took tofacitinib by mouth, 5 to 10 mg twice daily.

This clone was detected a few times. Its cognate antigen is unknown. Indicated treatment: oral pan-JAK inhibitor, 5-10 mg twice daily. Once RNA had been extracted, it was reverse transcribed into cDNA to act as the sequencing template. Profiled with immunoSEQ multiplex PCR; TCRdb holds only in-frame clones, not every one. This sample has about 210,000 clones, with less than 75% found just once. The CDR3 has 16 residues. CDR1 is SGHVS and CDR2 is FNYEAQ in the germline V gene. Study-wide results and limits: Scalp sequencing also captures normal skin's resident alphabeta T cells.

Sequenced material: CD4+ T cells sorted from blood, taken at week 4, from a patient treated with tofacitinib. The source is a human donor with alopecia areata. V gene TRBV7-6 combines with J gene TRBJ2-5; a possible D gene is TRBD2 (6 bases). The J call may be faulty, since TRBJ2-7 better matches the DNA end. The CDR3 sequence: CASSLMGGDSVGEQYF. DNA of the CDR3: TGTGCCAGCAGCTTAATGGGTGGGGACTCCGTCGGCGAGCAGTACTTC.